This record concerns one T cell receptor beta chain sequence. The antigen remains undetermined. This specimen comes from a study of shared clonotypes between healthy human individuals. Study outcomes and limitations: Although depth was large, rarefaction showed that sequencing of the sorted subsets was incomplete. Shared across a handful of donors were roughly 5.3% of the naive CD4 clonotypes.

The table came from immunoSEQ multiplex PCR; TCRdb's copy has only in-frame clones and leaves some out. This table holds nearly 1 million clones, roughly 72% found once. Each of the donors was a healthy adult who was HIV-negative and had not had a recent acute infection or vaccination. There are 14 residues in the CDR3. Germline V gene sequence: CDR1 SGHRS, CDR2 YFSETQ. V was clipped by 4 bases and J by 1 base, with 11 bases between them. The sample consisted of memory CD4+ T cells sorted from blood. The subset is: CD45RA-negative fraction. This clonotype originated in a man between 18 and 35 years old in good health. The genes are TRBV5-1 and TRBJ1-1; D is unresolved. The CDR3 here is CASSSQTGNTEAFF. CDR3 DNA: TGCGCCAGCAGCAGCCAGACGGGGAACACTGAAGCTTTCTTT.